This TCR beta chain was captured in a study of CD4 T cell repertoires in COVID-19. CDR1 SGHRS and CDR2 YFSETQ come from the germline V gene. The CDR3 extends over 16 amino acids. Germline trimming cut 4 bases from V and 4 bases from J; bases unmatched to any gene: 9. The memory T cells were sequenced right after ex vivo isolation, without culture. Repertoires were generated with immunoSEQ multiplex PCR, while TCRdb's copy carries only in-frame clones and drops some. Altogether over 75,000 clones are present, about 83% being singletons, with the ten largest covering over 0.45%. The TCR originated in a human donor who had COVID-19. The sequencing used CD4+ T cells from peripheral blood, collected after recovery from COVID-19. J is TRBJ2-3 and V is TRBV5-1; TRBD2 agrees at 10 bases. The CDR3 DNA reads TGCGCCAGCAGCCGGATAGCGGGAGGAGGGGCAGATACGCAGTATTTT. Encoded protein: CASSRIAGGGADTQYF.